This T cell receptor beta chain appears in the sequencing data of a study of identical twins. Points from the study as a whole: Without tracking the same donors, conclusions rested on cross-sectional statistical analysis. In cord blood, abundant beta clonotypes had fewer insertions; memory showed no trend.

Template switching added a universal primer site; cDNA carried unique molecular identifiers. One entry per CDR3 protein results from TCRdb running MiXCR on the 5' RACE reads. The data hold some 590,000 distinct CDR3 sequences, with around 9.6% observed a single time. This clonotype was recorded at least ten times. What it binds is not known. The CDR3 has 14 residues. Trimming cost V 0 bases and J 7 bases, with 10 bases left between them. Another study also made use of these data, one on yellow fever vaccine responses in identical twins.

The TCR was taken from a woman younger than 35 in good health. Specimen: PBMCs. This rearrangement joins TRBV12-3 or TRBV12-4 to TRBJ2-1; no clear D. For the CDR3, the DNA is TGTGCCAGCAGTTTAGCGCAGTCTAGAAATGAGCAGTTCTTC. Its protein product is CASSLAQSRNEQFF.